This T cell receptor beta chain was profiled in a study of memory CD4+ T cells and cytomegalovirus serostatus. Study-level information: Healthy Belgian adult donors included several CMV-positive and some 25 CMV-negative people.

In the source study's methods: After removing out-of-frame reads, over 2 million distinct TCRbeta sequences remained. Sequencing was performed with immunoSEQ multiplex PCR; in TCRdb, only in-frame clones are kept and a portion is missing. The V and J calls and clone size were taken over from that table, and D and trimming were inferred from the DNA. Among roughly 76,000 clones listed, roughly three quarters were seen once. This clone was recorded a few times. Single viable CD3+CD4+CD8-CD45RO+ cells were sorted as the memory CD4+ T cells. The ends lost 6 bases at V and 2 bases at J; junction bases unmatched: 7. This CDR3 region has 15 residues. Germline CDR1 MDHEN, CDR2 SYDVKM.

J is TRBJ2-3 and V is TRBV28, with 8 bases aligning to TRBD1. The source is an adult in good health and CMV-seropositive. Sequences were obtained from memory CD4+ T cells from blood. CDR3 nucleotides: TGTGCCAGCAGGGAAGGGACAGGCCCCACAGATACGCAGTATTTT. Translated, it gives CASREGTGPTDTQYF.